Below, 18 T cell receptor beta chains from the same sample are listed, as sequenced in a study of CD8 T cells in Susac syndrome. The RNA, roughly 0.5 to 1 ug, was put through reverse transcription using random hexamers. TCRdb re-called the immunoSEQ multiplex PCR reads through MiXCR, storing one row per CDR3 protein. Among around 99,000 distinct CDR3 sequences listed, about 95% were seen once. The source material was CD4+ T cells from PBMCs. The origin of the receptors is a human donor in good health.

This chain uses TRBV9 with TRBJ2-2; TRBD1 is a possible D gene (5 bases). V lost 6 bases and J 1 base, leaving 13 bases between the germline ends. This CDR3 is 15 amino acids long. Germline-derived CDR1 and CDR2 are SGDLS and YYNGEE. CDR3 bases: TGTGCCAGCACTTTGGGGCATCGGAACACCGGGGAGCTGTTTTTT. This translates into CASTLGHRNTGELFF.

This clonotype was observed a single time. The chain links TRBV5-4 to TRBJ2-2, with a possible D match to TRBD1 (6 bases). The CDR3 length is 15 residues. Germline CDR1 SGHNT, CDR2 YYREEE (reference sequence). V dropped 0 bases and J dropped 4 bases, with 10 bases sitting between them. The CDR3 coding sequence is TGTGCCAGCAGCTTGGCAGGGGTAGGCACCGGGGAGCTGTTTTTT. Translated: CASSLAGVGTGELFF.

The V call is TRBV5-6, the J call TRBJ2-1; TRBD2 might be the D (6 bases). The CDR3 has 15 amino acids. With 0 bases removed from V and 6 bases from J, the gap between germline ends came to 13 bases. In germline, CDR1 is SGHDT, CDR2 YYEEEE. In DNA form, the CDR3 reads TGTGCCAGCAGCTTGGCTCTTAGCGGTTTCAATGAGCAGTTCTTC. The encoded protein is CASSLALSGFNEQFF.

The rearrangement uses TRBV28 and TRBJ2-5; TRBD2 agrees at 11 bases. Germline V CDR1 and CDR2: MDHEN, SYDVKM. Trimming cost V 11 bases and J 0 bases; bases outside gene matches: 5. This CDR3 contains 14 residues. The DNA of the CDR3 is TGTGCCTCTGGGACTAGCGGAAACCAAGAGACCCAGTACTTC. It encodes CASGTSGNQETQYF.

The rearrangement joins TRBV27 to TRBJ2-7; maybe TRBD2 (5 bases). The CDR3 spans 14 residues. CDR1 and CDR2 from the germline V gene are MNHEY and SMNVEV (reference sequence). Trimming cost V 4 bases and J 0 bases, with 10 bases left between them. CDR3 nucleotide sequence: TGTGCCAGCAGTTCCTACAGCGGCTCCTACGAGCAGTACTTC. It encodes CASSSYSGSYEQYF.

This rearrangement joins TRBV4-2 to TRBJ2-7, with 9 bases aligning to TRBD2. Germline lookup yields CDR1 LGHNA and CDR2 YNFKEQ. There are 15 residues in the CDR3. V dropped 4 bases and J dropped 3; count of bases not matched to a gene: 7. In DNA form, the CDR3 reads TGTGCCAGCAGCCCCTATGATAGCGGGAGCTACGAGCAGTACTTC. This encodes CASSPYDSGSYEQYF.

This rearrangement joins TRBV5-1 to TRBJ2-7, with no clear D. V gave up 0 bases and J gave up 6 bases, with 10 bases separating them. Germline CDR1 reads SGHRS; CDR2 reads YFSETQ. The CDR3 is made up of 13 amino acids. The CDR3 nucleotides are TGCGCCAGCAGCTTGGGTGAGCTGGGCGAGCAGTACTTC. Translation: CASSLGELGEQYF.

The chain employs TRBV5-1 and TRBJ2-5; TRBD2 matches 16 bases. This CDR3 has 18 residues. CDR1 and CDR2 (germline): SGHRS, YFSETQ. The V and J ends lost 4 bases and 5 bases, in that order; junction bases with no gene match: 11. The CDR3 sequence: CASSRYPGLAGGYETQYF. The DNA for the CDR3 is TGCGCCAGCAGCCGCTATCCGGGACTAGCGGGAGGGTACGAGACCCAGTACTTC.

The gene calls are TRBV14 and TRBJ2-3; no clear D gene. V was clipped by 1 base and J by 4 bases, with 9 bases between them. The germline CDR1 and CDR2 sequences are SGHDN and FVKESK. This CDR3 is 14 amino acids long. The CDR3 spells CASSQGARSDTQYF. The DNA for the CDR3 is TGTGCCAGCAGCCAAGGGGCTAGATCAGATACGCAGTATTTT.

The rearrangement uses TRBV6-6 and TRBJ1-5; D remains ambiguous. CDR1 MNHNY and CDR2 SVGAGI come from the germline V gene (reference sequence). This CDR3 region has 15 residues. Trimming removed 4 bases at V and 0 bases at J, with 10 bases between. The CDR3 protein is CASSFEHGSNQPQHF. The CDR3 coding sequence is TGTGCCAGCAGTTTTGAGCACGGTAGCAATCAGCCCCAGCATTTT.

The gene calls are TRBV3-1 and TRBJ1-5; no definite D call. Germline V gene data show CDR1 as LGHDT and CDR2 as YNNKEL (reference sequence). Deletions cut 3 bases from V and 4 bases from J, with 10 bases between. CDR3 size: 14 residues. The CDR3 DNA follows: TGTGCCAGCAGCCAGGCGAGTGGGAATCAGCCCCAGCATTTT. Encoded protein: CASSQASGNQPQHF.

The chain links TRBV4-3 to TRBJ2-7, with a weak D call TRBD1 (5 bases). The CDR3 is 14 residues long. V was cut by 4 bases and J by 5 bases, with 15 bases left in between. Germline CDR1 LGHNA, CDR2 YSLEER. CDR3 DNA: TGCGCCAGCAGCCCAAAGGTGGGGCAAAACGAGCAGTACTTC. It codes for CASSPKVGQNEQYF.

The chain recombines TRBV29-1 with TRBJ2-5; 11 bases are a match to TRBD2. This CDR3 is built from 15 residues. The trim removed 0 bases at V and 13 bases at J, leaving 13 bases unmatched. Germline-derived CDR1 and CDR2 are SQVTM and ANQGSEA. CDR3 sequence: CSVEDGTSGYPLGYF. CDR3 DNA: TGCAGCGTTGAAGACGGGACTAGCGGTTATCCTTTAGGGTACTTC.

The CDR3, as DNA: TGTGCCAGCAGTTGGAGACAGGGCCGAACTTTCTTT. It is translated as CASSWRQGRTFF. V is TRBV12-3 or TRBV12-4 and J is TRBJ1-1; 7 nucleotides line up with TRBD1. Unmatched junction bases numbered 8, after V lost 4 bases and J lost 12 bases. The CDR3 extends over 12 amino acids.

A few counts support this clonotype. The rearrangement uses TRBV18 and TRBJ2-2; D is unclear. The germline V gene has CDR1 KGHSH and CDR2 LQKENI. The CDR3 totals 14 residues. V was cut by 0 bases and J by 4 bases, with 6 bases left in between. CDR3 loop: CASSPPAGTGELFF. The CDR3 bases are TGTGCCAGCTCACCACCTGCAGGCACCGGGGAGCTGTTTTTT.

The chain combines TRBV5-1 with TRBJ1-5; D may be TRBD1 (6 bases). The CDR3 has 16 amino acids. V was clipped by 0 bases and J by 0 bases, with 10 bases between them. Germline values: CDR1 SGHRS, CDR2 YFSETQ. CDR3: CASSLGTVNSNQPQHF. The DNA of the CDR3 is TGCGCCAGCAGCTTGGGGACAGTTAATAGCAATCAGCCCCAGCATTTT.

The V and J genes are TRBV30 and TRBJ2-5; D might be TRBD1 or TRBD2, each matching 5 bases. There are 13 residues in the CDR3. The germline V gene has CDR1 GTSNPN and CDR2 SVGIG (reference sequence). For the CDR3, the DNA is TGTGCATCCCAGGGAGTGGGGCAAGAGACCCAGTACTTC. This sequence encodes CASQGVGQETQYF.

The chain links TRBV9 to TRBJ2-3; the match to TRBD2 covers 10 bases. V lost 4 bases, J lost 1 base, and 9 bases stayed unmatched. This CDR3 comprises 17 residues. From germline, CDR1 is SGDLS and CDR2 YYNGEE. CDR3 region: CASSPIFLAGGTDTQYF. CDR3 nucleotides: TGTGCCAGCAGCCCCATCTTTCTAGCGGGGGGCACAGATACGCAGTATTTT.